What follows is one TCR beta chain and its context. Antigen: not known. TCRalpha and TCRbeta libraries used 5'RACE with constant-segment primers and UMIs. TCRdb re-derived calls from the 5' RACE reads in MiXCR, one entry per CDR3 protein. Here the sample spans about 140,000 distinct CDR3 sequences, roughly 15% being singletons. This entry is derived from a study of T-cell memory formation after mild COVID-19. Broader study findings: Chiefly within CM and EM were the contracting CD4+ clones; CD8+ ones were within EMRA. Contracting clones, day 15 to 85, had balanced CD4/CD8, and later expanders favored CD4+.

Germline CDR1 and CDR2: DFQATT and SNEGSKA (reference sequence). The CDR3 loop spans 13 amino acids. V lost 3 bases, J lost 7 bases, and 3 bases stayed unmatched. The rearrangement uses TRBV20-1 and TRBJ2-4; TRBD1 aligns across 10 bases. This receptor was taken from an adult woman who had mild COVID-19 (a few samples of this study predate the infection). Cell type and time point are not known. The source material was PBMCs or a T cell subset sorted from them (not recorded which). The CDR3 DNA follows: TGCAGTGCTAGTCCGGGACAGGGGAACATTCAGTACTTC. Protein product: CSASPGQGNIQYF.